The 15 T cell receptor beta chains reported below all come from one sample, sequenced in a study of T cell responses to AZD1222 COVID-19 vaccine. Sequencing was performed with immunoSEQ multiplex PCR; in TCRdb, only in-frame clones are kept and a portion is missing. Of under 130,000 clones listed, roughly 87% are singletons. The specimen was peripheral blood, collected on day 0 of AZD1222 vaccination. The receptors derive from an adult in good health.

There are a few counts of this clone. V gene TRBV2 combines with J gene TRBJ1-6; tentatively, D is TRBD1 (5 bases). V was cut by 4 bases and J by 10 bases, with 11 bases left in between. The CDR3 is 13 residues long. CDR1 is SNHLY and CDR2 is FYNNEI in the germline V gene. This CDR3 is CASSVGAGSPLHF. In DNA form, the CDR3 reads TGTGCCAGCAGTGTCGGGGCGGGCTCACCCCTCCACTTT.

The chain uses TRBV19 and TRBJ1-1, with D unclear. Trimming stripped 9 bases from V and 0 bases from J, with 11 bases between. The CDR3 contains 13 residues. Germline V lookup: CDR1 LNHDA, CDR2 SQIVND (reference sequence). Here the CDR3 DNA reads TGTGCCAGCGCGCTGGGTTTGAACACTGAAGCTTTCTTT. Its translation is CASALGLNTEAFF.

The J gene is TRBJ2-7, the V gene TRBV29-1, with D perhaps matching TRBD2 (5 bases). Per the germline V gene, CDR1 is SQVTM and CDR2 is ANQGSEA. The CDR3 has 12 residues. Trimming stripped 6 bases from V and 6 bases from J, with 15 bases between. The CDR3: CSVEGPGGEQYF. Here the CDR3 DNA reads TGCAGCGTCGAGGGCCCAGGCGGCGAGCAGTACTTC.

The chain combines TRBV29-1 with TRBJ1-3; D not certain. The CDR3 runs 11 residues. V lost 4 bases to trimming and J lost 4 bases, with 5 bases between them. Germline CDR1 reads SQVTM; CDR2 reads ANQGSEA. Here the CDR3 reads CSVGHGNTIYF. The CDR3, as DNA: TGCAGCGTTGGGCACGGAAACACCATATATTTT. The entire variable domain, with the rest obtained from reference TRBV29-1 and TRBJ1-3, is as follows: SAVISQKPSRDICQRGTSLTIQCQVDSQVTMMFWYRQQPGQSLTLIATANQGSEATYESGFVIDKFPISRPNLTFSTLTVSNMSPEDSSIYLCSVGHGNTIYFGEGSWLTVV.

This chain connects TRBV14 to TRBJ1-1; maybe TRBD1 (5 bases). The CDR3 has 16 amino acids. Deletions cut 6 bases from V and 0 bases from J, with 17 bases between. Looked up from germline, CDR1 is SGHDN and CDR2 is FVKESK. In DNA form, the CDR3 reads TGTGCCAGCAGAGGGACTGCTAGGTATATGAACACTGAAGCTTTCTTT. This codes for CASRGTARYMNTEAFF.

V is TRBV11-2 and J is TRBJ2-5; 7 nucleotides line up with TRBD1. Per germline, CDR1 SGHAT and CDR2 FQNNGV. Trimming took 6 bases from V and 4 from J; bases not matched to a gene: 5. CDR3 length equals 13 residues. As DNA, the CDR3 is TGTGCCAGCAGGAGATACAGGGGAGAGACCCAGTACTTC. Its translation is CASRRYRGETQYF.

The sample holds one count of this clone. J is TRBJ2-7 and V is TRBV3-1 (or the pseudogene TRBV3-2); unclear D gene. Germline CDR1 and CDR2: LGHDT and YNNKEL (reference sequence). The CDR3 covers 12 residues. V gave up 3 bases and J gave up 4 bases, with 7 bases separating them. This CDR3 reads CASSHTEYEQYF. The CDR3 DNA reads TGTGCCAGCAGCCATACAGAATACGAGCAGTACTTC.

The DNA for the CDR3 is TGTGCCAGCAGTGACTCAGTAGCGGGGGGGCCAGATACGCAGTATTTT. The encoded protein is CASSDSVAGGPDTQYF. V and J are TRBV6-4 and TRBJ2-3, with TRBD2 identical over 11 bases. The CDR3 runs 16 residues. Germline CDR1 MRHNA, CDR2 SNTAGT. With V trimmed by 0 bases and J by 4 bases, 3 bases remained unmatched.

The V call is TRBV11-3, the J call TRBJ2-1; tentatively, D is TRBD1 (6 bases). This CDR3 spans 14 amino acids. V shed 5 bases and J shed 0 bases, with 8 bases lying between them. The germline V gene encodes CDR1 SGHNT and CDR2 YENEEA. The CDR3: CASSLTGSYNEQFF. Here the CDR3 DNA reads TGTGCCAGCAGCCTGACAGGCTCCTACAATGAGCAGTTCTTC.

The V call is TRBV7-3, the J call TRBJ2-2; TRBD1 agrees at 9 bases. The J segment lost 0 bases and the V segment lost 5 bases, leaving 13 bases of the junction unmatched. The CDR3 is made up of 19 amino acids. Germline CDR1 is SGHTA and CDR2 is FQGTGA. The chain's CDR3 is CASSHPDRGRFANTGELFF. CDR3 sequence (DNA): TGTGCCAGCAGCCACCCGGACAGGGGCCGATTCGCGAACACCGGGGAGCTGTTTTTT.

The genes are TRBV28 and TRBJ2-7; unclear D gene. Trimming removed 5 bases from V and 3 bases from J, with 5 bases in between. The germline V gene has CDR1 MDHEN and CDR2 SYDVKM. There are 11 residues in the CDR3. The CDR3 nucleotides read TGTGCCAGCAGTCAATTCTACGAGCAGTACTTC. Protein product: CASSQFYEQYF.

The rearrangement joins TRBV18 to TRBJ2-3; no firm D call. Germline lookup yields CDR1 KGHSH and CDR2 LQKENI. Trimming removed 4 bases from V and 2 bases from J, with 4 bases in between. The CDR3 covers 12 residues. The CDR3 DNA reads as TGTGCCAGCTCACTGTACACAGATACGCAGTATTTT. Translating gives CASSLYTDTQYF.

V is TRBV6-6 and J is TRBJ1-2; the match to TRBD1 covers 7 bases. V was clipped by 5 bases and J by 8 bases; unmatched bases: 8. The CDR3 spans 13 residues. Per the germline V gene, CDR1 is MNHNY and CDR2 is SVGAGI (reference sequence). This CDR3 is CASSLGTDGGYTF. The CDR3 region has the DNA TGTGCCAGCAGTCTCGGGACAGATGGAGGCTACACCTTC.

The chain is built from TRBV4-1 and TRBJ1-1; 7 bases line up with TRBD1. The CDR3 runs 16 residues. With 1 base clipped from V and 5 bases from J, the junction kept 10 bases outside the gene matches. CDR1 and CDR2 (germline): MGHRA, YSYEKL. Here the CDR3 DNA reads TGCGCCAGCAGCCAAGGGCAGGTGGCAGGGGGTACTGAAGCTTTCTTT. Protein product: CASSQGQVAGGTEAFF.

The V and J genes are TRBV11-2 and TRBJ2-7; unclear D gene. This CDR3 comprises 14 residues. Trimming took 5 bases from V and 6 from J, leaving 17 bases between them. CDR1 is SGHAT and CDR2 is FQNNGV in the germline V gene. The DNA of the CDR3 is TGTGCCAGCAGCAAAAGGGAAGGCCCGGTCGAGCAGTACTTC. Residues: CASSKREGPVEQYF.